These 27 T cell receptor beta chains came from one sample sequenced in a study of response to subunit inactivated influenza vaccine. Via MiXCR, TCRdb re-called the RT-PCR reads, giving one row per CDR3 protein. Among about 800,000 distinct CDR3 sequences listed, around 21% were seen once. The sample in question was PBMCs from blood, obtained 5 to 6 days after vaccination. The receptors originated from a man between 45 and 60 years old who received an inactivated influenza vaccine.

This clonotype appeared a few times. This chain connects TRBV10-3 to TRBJ2-3, with TRBD2 identical over 7 bases. J gave up 0 bases and V 5 bases, and 5 bases lay outside the gene matches. This CDR3 is 15 amino acids long. Per germline, CDR1 ENHRY and CDR2 SYGVKD. The CDR3 DNA follows: TGTGCCATCAGTTCTAGCGGAACCAGCACAGATACGCAGTATTTT. Its translation is CAISSSGTSTDTQYF.

The V and J genes are TRBV21-1 and TRBJ2-5; TRBD2 is the table's D call and was not checked against the DNA. TRBV21-1 is flagged as a pseudogene. The CDR3 consists of 17 residues. CDR3 protein: CASSKAGDLTYQETQYF. In DNA form, the CDR3 reads TGTGCCAGCAGCAAAGCCGGGGACTTGACCTACCAAGAGACCCAGTACTTC.

The sample holds a few counts of this clonotype. The J gene is TRBJ2-7, the V gene TRBV10-3, with unresolved D. This CDR3 comprises 13 residues. Trimming took 6 bases from V and 0 from J, leaving 9 bases between them. Germline CDR1 is ENHRY and CDR2 is SYGVKD. The CDR3 sequence: CAISRPSSYEQYF. The DNA for the CDR3 is TGTGCCATCAGCAGGCCGAGCTCCTACGAGCAGTACTTC.

V is TRBV6-2 or TRBV6-3 and J is TRBJ2-3; D is uncertain. Germline V lookup: CDR1 MNHEY, CDR2 SVGEGT. There are 15 residues in the CDR3. V lost 0 bases, J lost 9 bases, and 16 bases lay in between. CDR3 DNA sequence: TGTGCCAGCAGTTACTCATCCGTAGTTCCGGGCACGCAGTATTTT. It is translated as CASSYSSVVPGTQYF.

The V gene is TRBV5-1, the J gene TRBJ2-3; the match to TRBD2 covers 8 bases. Losses at the gene ends were 4 bases for V and 1 base for J; bases not matched to a gene: 8. The CDR3 has 16 amino acids. The V gene's germline CDR1 is SGHRS and CDR2 YFSETQ. The CDR3 loop is CASSPRPSGRTDTQYF. The DNA of the CDR3 is TGCGCCAGCAGCCCCCGGCCTAGCGGGCGCACAGATACGCAGTATTTT.

This clonotype was observed a handful of times. The rearrangement joins TRBV11-1 to TRBJ2-1; TRBD1 matches at 10 bases. V was clipped by 4 bases and J by 6 bases; unmatched bases: 21. This CDR3 region has 20 residues. Germline V gene sequence: CDR1 SGHAT, CDR2 FQDESV (reference sequence). The DNA of the CDR3 is TGTGCCAGCAGCTCCCCACAGATCGGCCGGGACAGGGGTGTAGTCAATGAGCAGTTCTTC. This translates into CASSSPQIGRDRGVVNEQFF.

The chain carries TRBV11-2 and TRBJ2-7; D gene ambiguous. Trimming shortened V by 5 bases and J by 2 bases, and 13 bases separated the two germline ends. This CDR3 has 14 amino acids. The germline V gene has CDR1 SGHAT and CDR2 FQNNGV. This chain's CDR3 is CASSVSNRPYEQYF. CDR3 sequence (DNA): TGTGCCAGCAGCGTTTCTAACCGGCCCTACGAGCAGTACTTC.

This clonotype came up a few times. This sequence joins TRBV20-1 and TRBJ1-5; 7 bases align to TRBD1. Per the germline V gene, CDR1 is DFQATT and CDR2 is SNEGSKA (reference sequence). The CDR3 extends over 19 amino acids. Trimming at V came to 6 bases and at J to 11 bases, leaving 31 bases not matched to a gene. The CDR3 region is CSATTGDSYSSAPLVTQHF. CDR3 sequence (DNA): TGCAGTGCGACAACCGGGGACAGCTACTCATCAGCCCCTCTCGTGACCCAGCATTTT.

This chain uses TRBV12-3 or TRBV12-4 with TRBJ2-5; no definite D call. The CDR3 length is 14 residues. Trimming cost V 6 bases and J 5 bases, with 16 bases left between them. The CDR3 region is CASSPLWVGETQYF. The CDR3 bases are TGTGCCAGCAGCCCTCTTTGGGTCGGGGAGACCCAGTACTTC.

V usage is TRBV6-1 and J usage is TRBJ2-7; TRBD2 agrees at 11 bases. This CDR3 contains 20 residues. Germline trimming cut 1 base from V and 0 bases from J; bases unmatched to any gene: 14. Per germline, CDR1 MNHNS and CDR2 SASEGT. The CDR3, as DNA: TGTGCCAGCAGTGAAGACTTCGGACTAGCGGGTCCTCTTAGCTCCTACGAGCAGTACTTC. Translating it yields CASSEDFGLAGPLSSYEQYF.

The chain employs TRBV30 and TRBJ2-2; 7 bases are shared with TRBD2. CDR1 and CDR2 from the germline V gene are GTSNPN and SVGIG (reference sequence). CDR3 length: 11 amino acids. The CDR3 nucleotides are TGTGCACATGCGGGGGCCGGGGAGCTGTTTTTT. It codes for CAHAGAGELFF.

This clonotype was picked up a small number of times. The chain recombines TRBV20-1 with TRBJ2-7; D possibly uses TRBD1 or TRBD2 (5 bases each). Germline V gene sequence: CDR1 DFQATT, CDR2 SNEGSKA (reference sequence). The CDR3 is 13 amino acids. V was pared by 6 bases and J by 3 bases, with 15 bases between. The CDR3 nucleotides are TGCAGTGCCAACCGGGACGTAAACTACGAGCAGTACTTC. It yields the protein CSANRDVNYEQYF.

This clonotype was observed a few times. The chain recombines TRBV20-1 with TRBJ2-2; 8 nucleotides match TRBD1. Germline V gives CDR1 DFQATT, CDR2 SNEGSKA (reference sequence). The trim removed 6 bases at V and 6 bases at J, leaving 6 bases unmatched. The CDR3 loop spans 13 amino acids. The chain's CDR3 is CSARTGGAGELFF. In DNA, the CDR3 is TGCAGTGCGCGTACAGGGGGTGCCGGGGAGCTGTTTTTT.

This clonotype was seen a few times. The J gene is TRBJ2-2, the V gene TRBV20-1, with unresolved D. Between the trimmed V and J ends, which lost 7 bases and 1 base, there was a span of 13 bases. Germline V CDR1 and CDR2: DFQATT, SNEGSKA (reference sequence). CDR3 size: 14 residues. CDR3 DNA sequence: TGCAGTGTTCCGGGCGAATTGAACACCGGGGAGCTGTTTTTT. Its protein is CSVPGELNTGELFF.

This chain joins TRBV27 and TRBJ2-7, with 10 bases identical to TRBD1. Looked up from germline, CDR1 is MNHEY and CDR2 is SMNVEV (reference sequence). With 5 bases clipped from V and 5 bases from J, the junction kept 9 bases outside the gene matches. The CDR3 is 15 amino acids. Here the CDR3 DNA reads TGTGCCAGCAGTAGGCCCGGGACAGGGGCTGACGAGCAGTACTTC. Residues: CASSRPGTGADEQYF.

V usage is TRBV4-2 and J usage is TRBJ2-2, with D perhaps TRBD2 (6 bases). The CDR3 extends over 14 amino acids. Trimming took 7 bases from V and 2 from J, leaving 11 bases between them. Germline CDR1 is LGHNA and CDR2 is YNFKEQ. CDR3 nucleotide sequence: TGTGCCAGCATAGCTAGCGCTAACACCGGGGAGCTGTTTTTT. It specifies CASIASANTGELFF.

This clonotype occurred a few times. This rearrangement joins TRBV20-1 to TRBJ2-5, with D tentatively TRBD1 (6 bases). The germline CDR1 and CDR2 sequences are DFQATT and SNEGSKA (reference sequence). The CDR3 spans 15 residues. Between the trimmed V and J ends, which lost 3 bases and 5 bases, there was a span of 19 bases. The CDR3 sequence: CSASPTVTGTETQYF. The CDR3, as DNA: TGCAGTGCTAGTCCTACCGTTACAGGGACGGAGACCCAGTACTTC.

The gene calls are TRBV6-1 and TRBJ1-5; no firm D call. V dropped 2 bases and J dropped 0 bases, with 14 bases sitting between them. The CDR3 loop spans 17 amino acids. Germline V gives CDR1 MNHNS, CDR2 SASEGT. The CDR3 DNA follows: TGTGCCAGCAGTGAATTTTTGGTGGGGTATAGCAATCAGCCCCAGCATTTT. Its protein is CASSEFLVGYSNQPQHF.

This rearrangement joins TRBV20-1 to TRBJ2-1; tentative D call: TRBD2 (5 bases). The germline V and J ends were trimmed by 3 bases and 0 bases, with 15 bases remaining between them. Germline CDR1 reads DFQATT; CDR2 reads SNEGSKA (reference sequence). CDR3 length: 16 amino acids. The CDR3 nucleotides are TGCAGTGCTAGGGAGGTCGGCGGAAGCTCCTACAATGAGCAGTTCTTC. Its translation is CSAREVGGSSYNEQFF.

The CDR3 sequence is CASSLMDSADRQFF. In DNA, the CDR3 is TGTGCCAGCAGCTTAATGGACAGTGCAGATAGGCAGTTCTTC. The chain uses TRBV7-9 and TRBJ2-1, with TRBD1 as a possible D gene (6 bases). This CDR3 contains 14 residues. From germline, CDR1 is SEHNR and CDR2 FQNEAQ (reference sequence). The ends were cut back, 2 bases at V and 12 bases at J, with 17 bases in the middle.

This clonotype was observed at least ten times. The chain employs TRBV4-2 and TRBJ2-7; TRBD2 might be the D (6 bases). The germline CDR1 and CDR2 sequences are LGHNA and YNFKEQ. V was trimmed by 4 bases and J by 0 bases, leaving 10 bases between them. CDR3 length equals 14 residues. In nucleotides, the CDR3 is TGTGCCAGCAGCCCCCTCGGGAGCTCCTACGAGCAGTACTTC. This encodes CASSPLGSSYEQYF.

This clonotype was counted only a few times. V is TRBV5-1 and J is TRBJ2-2; D is perhaps TRBD1 or TRBD2 (5 bases each). V was pared by 0 bases and J by 5 bases, with 14 bases between. CDR1 is SGHRS, CDR2 YFSETQ, per germline. CDR3 size: 16 residues. The CDR3 region is CASSLVGGSVTGELFF. The DNA of the CDR3 is TGCGCCAGCAGCTTGGTTGGGGGTTCCGTGACCGGGGAGCTGTTTTTT.

This clonotype has more than one count but fewer than ten. J is TRBJ2-7 and V is TRBV10-1; 7 bases are shared with TRBD2. CDR1 and CDR2 from the germline V gene are WNHNN and SYGVQD (reference sequence). V lost 4 bases and J lost 6; bases outside the gene matches: 6. The CDR3 loop spans 13 amino acids. The CDR3 loop is CASSGSAGVEQYF. CDR3 in DNA: TGCGCCAGCAGTGGATCTGCGGGGGTCGAGCAGTACTTC.

The CDR3 coding sequence is TGCGCCAGCAGCCCATCGGGACAGAACACTGAAGCTTTCTTT. Protein product: CASSPSGQNTEAFF. J is TRBJ1-1 and V is TRBV5-1; maybe TRBD1 (6 bases). Germline V gives CDR1 SGHRS, CDR2 YFSETQ. The CDR3 is 14 residues long. The V end lost 4 bases, the J end lost 1 base, and 11 bases lay between the germline ends.

This clonotype was observed a handful of times. The rearrangement joins TRBV29-1 to TRBJ1-4; TRBD1 is a possible D gene (5 bases). Germline V gives CDR1 SQVTM, CDR2 ANQGSEA. V lost 5 bases and J lost 0, with 13 bases in between. This CDR3 is built from 15 residues. The DNA for the CDR3 is TGCAGCGTTTGGGGCGGGGATACAACTAATGAAAAACTGTTTTTT. Its translation: CSVWGGDTTNEKLFF.

This CDR3 is CASSQVYAGNTGELFF. The DNA for the CDR3 is TGCGCCAGCAGCCAAGTTTATGCGGGGAACACCGGGGAGCTGTTTTTT. The gene calls are TRBV4-3 and TRBJ2-2; perhaps TRBD2 as D (5 bases). V lost 1 base and J lost 1, with 10 bases in between. The CDR3 length is 16 residues. The germline V gene encodes CDR1 LGHNA and CDR2 YSLEER.

The rearrangement uses TRBV5-6 and TRBJ2-3; 8 nucleotides agree with TRBD1. The CDR3 totals 16 residues. The germline CDR1 and CDR2 sequences are SGHDT and YYEEEE. J gave up 4 bases and V 3 bases, and 10 bases lay outside the gene matches. CDR3 loop: CASSSWTGTGPDTQYF. The CDR3 DNA follows: TGTGCCAGCAGCTCCTGGACAGGGACAGGCCCAGATACGCAGTATTTT.